Here is one T cell receptor beta chain with its context. With a much larger clone just one base away, this may be a read error. Amplification of TCR beta CDR3 regions used RNA transcripts. The library came from an HTBI-primed first-round RT-PCR and a second-round multiplex PCR. Using its own MiXCR run on the multiplex PCR reads, TCRdb lists one record per CDR3 protein. Among around 1.1 million distinct CDR3 sequences listed, about two fifths were seen once. This sample is drawn from a study of Graves' ophthalmopathy and Graves' hyperthyroidism. The sample consisted of peripheral blood or thyroid tissue (not recorded which). This TCR was sampled from an adult man with Graves' hyperthyroidism.

CDR3 region: CASSSRPGGELLF. The CDR3 DNA reads TGTGCCAGCAGTAGCCGACCCGGGGGGGAGCTGCTTTTT. The chain couples TRBV2 to TRBJ2-2; 8 bases map to TRBD2. The CDR3 is 13 amino acids. Germline lookup yields CDR1 SNHLY and CDR2 FYNNEI. The full variable domain, completed using reference TRBV2 and TRBJ2-2, is EPEVTQTPSHQVTQMGQEVILRCVPISNHLYFYWYRQILGQKVEFLVSFYNNEISEKSEIFDDQFSVERPDGSNFTLKIRSTKLEDSAMYFCASSSRPGGELLFGEGSRLTVL.